One sample yielded the 7 T cell receptor beta chains listed below, sequenced in a study of cytomegalovirus exposure and HLA in healthy donors. This PCR relied on a set of 60 Vbeta primers and 13 Jbeta primers. Generated by immunoSEQ multiplex PCR, the TCRdb table keeps only in-frame clones and is missing some. The table lists around 190,000 clones, about four fifths of them singletons. The sample was PBMCs. These receptors all come from a woman aged 45-60 years in good health and CMV-seronegative.

The chain has TRBV18 and TRBJ2-1; TRBD2 matches at 9 bases. Unmatched junction bases numbered 6, after V lost 2 bases and J lost 4 bases. Germline V gene lookup returns CDR1 KGHSH and CDR2 LQKENI. This CDR3 is built from 16 residues. CDR3 sequence: CASSPDTAGGYNEQFF. CDR3 nucleotides: TGTGCCAGCTCACCAGATACAGCGGGGGGATACAATGAGCAGTTCTTC. Combining the CDR3 with reference TRBV18 and TRBJ2-1 gives the whole variable domain NAGVMQNPRHLVRRRGQEARLRCSPMKGHSHVYWYRQLPEEGLKFMVYLQKENIIDESGMPKERFSAEFPKEGPSILRIQQVVRGDSAAYFCASSPDTAGGYNEQFFGPGTRLTVL.

The gene calls are TRBV29-1 and TRBJ2-7; 7 bases are shared with TRBD2. The CDR3 covers 13 residues. CDR1 is SQVTM, CDR2 ANQGSEA, per germline. After removal of 8 bases from V and 6 bases from J, the junction contained 13 bases not matched to a gene. CDR3 nucleotide sequence: TGCAGCCCCACGGGGCGGGAGAAAGGCGAGCAGTACTTC. Translation gives CSPTGREKGEQYF.

This chain links TRBV7-2 with TRBJ2-7, with TRBD2 identical over 9 bases. Germline trimming cut 5 bases from V and 5 bases from J; bases unmatched to any gene: 13. The CDR3 is made up of 16 amino acids. Germline-derived CDR1 and CDR2 are SGHTA and FQGNSA. The CDR3 region has the DNA TGTGCCAGCAGCCCAGAGGGTCGCGGGAGGGCACACGAGCAGTACTTC. Translation gives CASSPEGRGRAHEQYF.

This chain connects TRBV11-2 to TRBJ2-1, with D perhaps TRBD2 (7 bases). Trimming removed 4 bases at V and 5 bases at J, with 18 bases between. Germline values: CDR1 SGHAT, CDR2 FQNNGV. The CDR3 is made up of 16 amino acids. The DNA of the CDR3 is TGTGCCAGCAGCTCATACCCGGGGGGCAACAACAATGAGCAGTTCTTC. Its protein product is CASSSYPGGNNNEQFF.

This clone appeared a single time. J is TRBJ2-7 and V is TRBV9, with D unresolved. V lost 0 bases, J lost 5 bases, and 12 bases lay in between. The CDR3 sequence is 14 residues long. The germline gives CDR1 SGDLS, CDR2 YYNGEE. As DNA, the CDR3 is TGTGCCAGCAGCGTAGGGGCAGTTCCCCACGAGCAGTACTTC. Translated, it gives CASSVGAVPHEQYF.

This clone occurred a few times. Other DNA sequences in this sample translate to the same CDR3. This chain connects TRBV6-5 to TRBJ1-2; a possible D gene is TRBD1 (5 bases). The germline CDR1 and CDR2 sequences are MNHEY and SVGAGI. The CDR3 has 13 residues. The V end lost 5 bases, the J end lost 2 bases, and 9 bases lay between the germline ends. This CDR3 reads CASSPHRNYGYTF. The CDR3 DNA sequence: TGTGCCAGCAGTCCCCACAGGAACTATGGCTACACCTTC.

The CDR3 protein is CAWSLNTANYGYTF. In DNA form, the CDR3 reads TGTGCCTGGAGTCTTAACACAGCAAACTATGGCTACACCTTC. The chain joins TRBV30 to TRBJ1-2; D is unclear. CDR1 and CDR2 from the germline V gene are GTSNPN and SVGIG (reference sequence). The CDR3 runs to 14 residues. Trimming cost V 2 bases and J 2 bases, with 12 bases left between them.